Listed below are T cell receptor beta chains from one sample, sequenced in a study of T cell responses to AZD1222 COVID-19 vaccine. Sequenced by immunoSEQ multiplex PCR; TCRdb stores in-frame clones only, minus some. Of about 130,000 clones listed, about 90% were seen once; the top ten hold under 1.5%. Sequencing was performed on peripheral blood, taken on day 0 of AZD1222 vaccination. The receptors were sampled from an adult in good health. Each CDR3 is given with its conserved first and last residue. The D gene is left open where the match is weak. Size values are once, few and many counts, or a class for expanded clones, and some rows have none.

d_call,j_call,v_call,clone_size,cdr3_aa,cdr3_nt
.,TRBJ1-1,TRBV14,.,CASSPRINTEAFF,TGTGCCAGCAGCCCCAGAATTAACACTGAAGCTTTCTTT
.,TRBJ2-3,TRBV5-1,.,CASSSGRVPSTDTQYF,TGCGCCAGCAGCTCGGGACGGGTCCCTAGCACAGATACGCAGTATTTT
TRBD1,TRBJ2-1,TRBV5-1,.,CASSLSGQDNNEQFF,TGCGCCAGCAGCTTGTCGGGACAGGACAACAATGAGCAGTTCTTC
.,TRBJ1-4,TRBV27,.,CASSQNKYLRRNEKLFF,TGTGCCAGCAGCCAAAATAAATACCTCCGGAGAAATGAAAAACTGTTTTTT
TRBD1,TRBJ2-2,TRBV9,once,CASSVGSGGNTGELFF,TGTGCCAGCAGCGTAGGTTCAGGGGGGAACACCGGGGAGCTGTTTTTT
TRBD1,TRBJ2-7,TRBV10-3,.,CAISGTGSSYEQYF,TGTGCCATCAGTGGGACAGGGAGCTCCTACGAGCAGTACTTC
.,TRBJ2-3,TRBV7-7,.,CASSLGRNTDTQYF,TGTGCCAGCAGCTTAGGGAGGAACACAGATACGCAGTATTTT
TRBD1,TRBJ1-3,TRBV5-4,.,CASSQKQGAGNTIYF,TGTGCCAGCAGCCAAAAACAGGGGGCGGGAAACACCATATATTTT
TRBD1,TRBJ1-1,TRBV6-2/TRBV6-3,.,CASSRQGQGTEAFF,TGTGCCAGCAGCCGACAGGGGCAGGGGACTGAAGCTTTCTTT
.,TRBJ1-2,TRBV7-9,.,CASSNFNGQANYGYTF,TGTGCCAGCAGTAACTTTAACGGGCAAGCTAACTATGGCTACACCTTC
TRBD2,TRBJ2-7,TRBV13,few,CASSSGGDEQYF,TGTGCCAGCAGCTCGGGGGGAGACGAGCAGTACTTC
.,TRBJ1-5,TRBV28,.,CASSLLGQPQHF,TGTGCCAGCAGTTTACTCGGTCAGCCCCAGCATTTT
TRBD2,TRBJ2-1,TRBV7-2,.,CASTRPRRGGNEQFF,TGTGCCAGCACCCGCCCCCGGCGGGGGGGAAATGAGCAGTTCTTC
.,TRBJ1-2,TRBV6-2/TRBV6-3,.,CASSTGAVYGYTF,TGTGCCAGCAGTACGGGGGCTGTCTATGGCTACACCTTC
TRBD2,TRBJ2-1,TRBV10-3,.,CAVGSSGGADPYNEQFF,TGTGCCGTAGGTTCTAGCGGGGGGGCAGACCCCTACAATGAGCAGTTCTTC
.,TRBJ2-7,TRBV12-3/TRBV12-4,.,CASSLKGIGEQYF,TGTGCCAGCAGTTTAAAGGGCATAGGCGAGCAGTACTTC
TRBD1,TRBJ2-7,TRBV29-1,.,CSVPGTGVYEQYF,TGCAGCGTTCCAGGGACAGGGGTCTACGAGCAGTACTTC
.,TRBJ2-3,TRBV4-3,.,CASSQTDTDTQYF,TGCGCCAGCAGCCAGACAGACACAGATACGCAGTATTTT
TRBD2,TRBJ2-7,TRBV5-5,.,CASSIGLAGTYEQYF,TGTGCCAGCAGCATAGGACTAGCGGGGACCTACGAGCAGTACTTC
TRBD2,TRBJ2-3,TRBV9,.,CASSVISGASTDTQYF,TGTGCCAGCAGCGTCATTAGCGGGGCTAGCACAGATACGCAGTATTTT
.,TRBJ1-5,TRBV6-2/TRBV6-3,once,CASSYGASAVPNQPQHF,TGTGCCAGCAGTTATGGGGCGTCTGCGGTCCCCAATCAGCCCCAGCATTTT
TRBD2,TRBJ2-2,TRBV5-4,.,CASSSLAGGVGELFF,TGTGCCAGCAGCTCCCTAGCGGGGGGAGTCGGGGAGCTGTTTTTT
TRBD1,TRBJ1-2,TRBV12-3/TRBV12-4,once,CASTKGQVYGYTF,TGTGCCAGCACTAAGGGACAGGTCTATGGCTACACCTTC
.,TRBJ1-2,TRBV5-8,.,CASTLVRGSYGYTF,TGTGCCAGCACCCTCGTGAGGGGGAGCTATGGCTACACCTTC
.,TRBJ1-4,TRBV28,.,CASSLGGRRANEKLFF,TGTGCCAGCAGTTTGGGCGGCCGGAGAGCTAATGAAAAACTGTTTTTT
TRBD1,TRBJ2-3,TRBV4-3,.,CASSQNRGTSTDTQYF,TGCGCCAGCAGCCAAAACAGGGGAACTAGCACAGATACGCAGTATTTT
.,TRBJ1-5,TRBV28,.,CASSRAGQPQHF,TGTGCCAGCAGTCGGGCGGGTCAGCCCCAGCATTTT
TRBD1,TRBJ2-6,TRBV10-3,.,CAIRDRDRRLGANVLTF,TGTGCCATCAGGGATCGGGACAGGCGATTAGGGGCCAACGTCCTGACTTTC
TRBD1,TRBJ2-5,TRBV11-2,.,CASSLQGAGTQYF,TGTGCCAGCAGCTTACAGGGGGCGGGGACCCAGTACTTC
.,TRBJ2-1,TRBV6-1,.,CASSEFGSSSYNEQFF,TGTGCCAGCAGTGAATTCGGCTCGAGCTCCTACAATGAGCAGTTCTTC
.,TRBJ2-3,TRBV7-2,.,CASSLIRTISDADTQYF,TGTGCCAGCAGCTTAATCCGGACTATCAGTGATGCGGATACGCAGTATTTT
.,TRBJ1-5,TRBV2,.,CASREQGSGNQPQHF,TGTGCCAGCAGGGAACAGGGATCAGGCAATCAGCCCCAGCATTTT
.,TRBJ2-2,TRBV6-5,.,CATRWGWYPGELFF,TGTGCCACGAGATGGGGGTGGTATCCCGGGGAGCTGTTTTTT
.,TRBJ2-7,TRBV6-4,.,CASSDGGAVYEQYF,TGTGCCAGCAGTGACGGGGGGGCCGTCTACGAGCAGTACTTC
.,TRBJ1-3,TRBV7-9,.,CASRGRRNSGNTIYF,TGTGCCAGCAGGGGAAGGAGGAACTCTGGAAACACCATATATTTT
.,TRBJ1-5,TRBV28,.,CAWGRAPQPQHF,TGTGCCTGGGGCCGCGCACCTCAGCCCCAGCATTTT
TRBD2,TRBJ2-1,TRBV5-1,.,CASSSPPLAGQFF,TGCGCCAGCAGCTCTCCCCCCCTAGCGGGGCAGTTCTTC
.,TRBJ1-5,TRBV19,.,CASSIQGRGQPQHF,TGTGCCAGTAGTATACAGGGCCGCGGGCAGCCCCAGCATTTT
TRBD1,TRBJ1-4,TRBV7-2,.,CASRKTGRPNEKLFF,TGTGCCAGCAGAAAGACAGGGCGGCCTAATGAAAAACTGTTTTTT
.,TRBJ1-6,TRBV7-3,once,CASSLTTNSPLHF,TGTGCCAGCAGCTTAACCACAAACTCACCCCTCCACTTT
TRBD2,TRBJ2-7,TRBV5-5,.,CASRLAGGPYEQYF,TGTGCCAGCAGACTAGCGGGGGGGCCCTACGAGCAGTACTTC
.,TRBJ1-5,TRBV27,once,CASSPGGLVNQPQHF,TGTGCCAGCAGCCCGGGGGGGCTAGTGAATCAGCCCCAGCATTTT
.,TRBJ1-3,TRBV4-1,.,CASSQLSGNTIYF,TGCGCCAGCAGCCAACTCTCTGGAAACACCATATATTTT
.,TRBJ2-7,TRBV7-3,.,CASSPSDSPYEQYF,TGTGCCAGCAGCCCTTCGGACAGTCCCTACGAGCAGTACTTC